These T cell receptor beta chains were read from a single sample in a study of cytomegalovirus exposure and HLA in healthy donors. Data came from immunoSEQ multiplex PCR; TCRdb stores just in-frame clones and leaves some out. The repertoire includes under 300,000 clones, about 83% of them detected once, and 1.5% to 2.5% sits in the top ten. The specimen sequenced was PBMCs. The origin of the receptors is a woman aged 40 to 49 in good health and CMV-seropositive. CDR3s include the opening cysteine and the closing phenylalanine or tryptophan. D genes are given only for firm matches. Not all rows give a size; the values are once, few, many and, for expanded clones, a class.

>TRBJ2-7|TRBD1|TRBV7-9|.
TGTGCCAGCAGCCGTGACAGGGCCTCTTTCTACGAGCAGTACTTC
CASSRDRASFYEQYF
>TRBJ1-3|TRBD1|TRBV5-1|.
TGCGCCAGCAGTAACTCCGGGACAGGCTCTGGAAACACCATATATTTT
CASSNSGTGSGNTIYF
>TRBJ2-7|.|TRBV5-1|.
TGCGCCAGCAGCTCCTTAAGCGGAGGGAACCGCGAGCAGTACTTC
CASSSLSGGNREQYF
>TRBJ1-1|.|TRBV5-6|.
TGTGCCAGCAGCCCCCGGACAGTGAGGAACACTGAAGCTTTCTTT
CASSPRTVRNTEAFF
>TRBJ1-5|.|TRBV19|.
TGTGCCAGTAGGGGGGGGCAGGAGGGTCAGCCCCAGCATTTT
CASRGGQEGQPQHF
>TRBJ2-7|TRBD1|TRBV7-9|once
TGTGCCAGCGTCCAGGGGGCAGGGTACGAGCAGTACTTC
CASVQGAGYEQYF
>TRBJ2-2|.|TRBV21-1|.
TGTGCCAGCAGCATTAGGACTAGCTATGACACCGGGGAGCTGTTTTTT
CASSIRTSYDTGELFF
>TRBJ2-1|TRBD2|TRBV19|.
TGTGCCAGTAGTATAGTCCGACCGGGCGGGAGTATCCGCGGTAATGAGCAGTTCTTC
CASSIVRPGGSIRGNEQFF
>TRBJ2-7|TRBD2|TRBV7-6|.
TGTGCCAGCGCTTCCCGACTAGCGGGAGTTGAAGGTGGCGAGCAGTACTTC
CASASRLAGVEGGEQYF
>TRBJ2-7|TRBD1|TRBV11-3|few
TGTGCCAGCAGCATGACAGGGGAGGTTAACGAGCAGTACTTC
CASSMTGEVNEQYF
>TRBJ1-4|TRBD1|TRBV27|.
TGTGCCAGCAGTAAACAGGGGGCAACTAATGAAAAACTGTTTTTT
CASSKQGATNEKLFF
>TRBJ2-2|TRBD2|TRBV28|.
TGTGCCAGCAGTAGGACTAGCGGGAGTCACGGGGAGCTGTTTTTT
CASSRTSGSHGELFF
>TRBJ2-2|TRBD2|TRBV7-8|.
TGTGCCAGCAGCCCTAGCGGGAGTTTCACCGGGGAGCTGTTTTTT
CASSPSGSFTGELFF
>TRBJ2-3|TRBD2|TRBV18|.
TGTGCCAGCTCACCATTGGGACTAGAAGGCGGTACGCAGTATTTT
CASSPLGLEGGTQYF
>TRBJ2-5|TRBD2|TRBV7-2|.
TGTGCCAGCAGCTTAAAGGTGGGACTAGCGGGAGAAGAGACCCAGTACTTC
CASSLKVGLAGEETQYF
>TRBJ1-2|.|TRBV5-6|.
TGTGCCAGCAGTGACAGGACCGGCTACACCTTC
CASSDRTGYTF
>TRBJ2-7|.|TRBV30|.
TGTGCCTGGAGCCGGGGTTTCCCCTACGAGCAGTACTTC
CAWSRGFPYEQYF
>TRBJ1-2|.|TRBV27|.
TGTGCCAGCAGGACTCTACAGGGTTTTCATGGCTACACCTTC
CASRTLQGFHGYTF
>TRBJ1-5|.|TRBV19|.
TGTGCCAGTAGTACCCAGGGTTTTGGGAATCAGCCCCAGCATTTT
CASSTQGFGNQPQHF
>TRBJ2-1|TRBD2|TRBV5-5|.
TGTGCCAGCAGCTTGGTGGGGAGGACTAGCGGAGACAACTCCTACAATGAGCAGTTCTTC
CASSLVGRTSGDNSYNEQFF
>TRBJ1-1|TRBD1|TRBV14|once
TGTGCCAGCAGCCCCGGGACAGGGAACACTGAAGCTTTCTTT
CASSPGTGNTEAFF
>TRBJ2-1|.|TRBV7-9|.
TGTGCCAGCAGCCCACGCGACGCGCCCGGAGGCAATGAGCAGTTCTTC
CASSPRDAPGGNEQFF
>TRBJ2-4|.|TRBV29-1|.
TGCAGCGCCGCCACCGGGCCGGGAGTTGCCAAAAACATTCAGTACTTC
CSAATGPGVAKNIQYF
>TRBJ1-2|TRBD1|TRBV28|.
TGTGCCAGTGGGACAGGGTATGGCTACACCTTC
CASGTGYGYTF
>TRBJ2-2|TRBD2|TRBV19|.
TGTGCCAGTAGTTCTGGGGGGGGGACCGGGGAGCTGTTTTTT
CASSSGGGTGELFF
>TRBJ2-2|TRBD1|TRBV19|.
TGTGCCAGTAGTCCCCTACCGGGACAGGGGGTCACCGGGGAGCTGTTTTTT
CASSPLPGQGVTGELFF
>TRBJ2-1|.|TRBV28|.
TGTGCCAGCAGTTTACGGGAAGTCTCCTACAATGAGCAGTTCTTC
CASSLREVSYNEQFF